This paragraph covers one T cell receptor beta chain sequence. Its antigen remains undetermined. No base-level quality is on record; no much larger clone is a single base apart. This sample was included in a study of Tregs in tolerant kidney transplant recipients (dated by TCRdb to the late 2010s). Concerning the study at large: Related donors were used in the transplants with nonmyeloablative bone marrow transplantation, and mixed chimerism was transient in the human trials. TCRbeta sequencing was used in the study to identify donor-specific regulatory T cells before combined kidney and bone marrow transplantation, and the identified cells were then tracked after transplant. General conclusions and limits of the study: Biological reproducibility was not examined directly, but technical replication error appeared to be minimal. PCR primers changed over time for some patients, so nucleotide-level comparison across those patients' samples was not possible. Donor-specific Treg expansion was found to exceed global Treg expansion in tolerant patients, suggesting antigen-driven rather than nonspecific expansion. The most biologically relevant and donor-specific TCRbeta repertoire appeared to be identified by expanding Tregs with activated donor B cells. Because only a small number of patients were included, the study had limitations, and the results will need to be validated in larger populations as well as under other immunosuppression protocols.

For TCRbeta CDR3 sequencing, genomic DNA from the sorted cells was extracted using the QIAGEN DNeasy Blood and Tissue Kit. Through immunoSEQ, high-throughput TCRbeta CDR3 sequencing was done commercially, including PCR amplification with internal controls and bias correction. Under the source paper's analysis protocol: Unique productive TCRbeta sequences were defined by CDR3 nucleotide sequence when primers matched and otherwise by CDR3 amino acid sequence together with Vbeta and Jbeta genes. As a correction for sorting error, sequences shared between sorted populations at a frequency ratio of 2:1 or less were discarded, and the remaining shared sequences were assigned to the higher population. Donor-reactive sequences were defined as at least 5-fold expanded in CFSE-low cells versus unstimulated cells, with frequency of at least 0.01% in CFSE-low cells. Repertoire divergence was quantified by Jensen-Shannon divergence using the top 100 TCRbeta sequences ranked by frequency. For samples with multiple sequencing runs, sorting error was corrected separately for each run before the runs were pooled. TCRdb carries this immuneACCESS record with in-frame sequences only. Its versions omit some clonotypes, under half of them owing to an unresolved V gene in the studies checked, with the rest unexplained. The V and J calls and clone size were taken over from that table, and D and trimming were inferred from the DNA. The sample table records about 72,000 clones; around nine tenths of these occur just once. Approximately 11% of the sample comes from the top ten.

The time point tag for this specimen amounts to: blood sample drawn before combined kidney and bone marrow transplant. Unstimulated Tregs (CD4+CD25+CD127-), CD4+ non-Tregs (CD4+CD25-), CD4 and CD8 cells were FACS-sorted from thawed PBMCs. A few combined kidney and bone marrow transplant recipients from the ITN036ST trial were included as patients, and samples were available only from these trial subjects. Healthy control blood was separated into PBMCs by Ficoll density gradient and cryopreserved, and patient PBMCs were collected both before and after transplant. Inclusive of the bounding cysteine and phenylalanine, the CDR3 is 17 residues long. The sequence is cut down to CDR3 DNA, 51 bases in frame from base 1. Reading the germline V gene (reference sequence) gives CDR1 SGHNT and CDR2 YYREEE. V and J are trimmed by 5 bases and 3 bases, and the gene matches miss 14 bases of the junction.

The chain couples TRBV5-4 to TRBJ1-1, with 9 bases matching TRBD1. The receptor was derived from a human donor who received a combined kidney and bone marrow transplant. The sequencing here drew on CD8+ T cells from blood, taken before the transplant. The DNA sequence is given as TGTGCCAGCAGTAAAGTCCCCAGGACAGGGGACGACACTGAAGCTTTCTTT. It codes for CASSKVPRTGDDTEAFF.